These 24 T cell receptor beta chains were all obtained from the same sample, sequenced in a study of human T cells and chemical hapten exposure. From the RACE reads, TCRdb called clonotypes with MiXCR, one entry per CDR3 protein. The sample contains 150,000 to 200,000 distinct CDR3 sequences, about 22% of which appear only once. Time point meaning: patch test 1, 2 weeks after DPC sensitization. Treatment defined: therapeutic diphenylcyclopropenone sensitization with weekly scalp DPC. The sequencing here drew on whole blood, taken in connection with sensitization to the hapten diphenylcyclopropenone (DPC). These receptors originate from a woman between 50 and 59 years old with alopecia areata. Some clones in this sample may be carry-over from other donors' samples.

The rearrangement links TRBV7-9 to TRBJ2-5; D ambiguous. Trimming left V 2 bases short and J 0 bases short, with 7 bases between. Per germline, CDR1 SEHNR and CDR2 FQNEAQ (reference sequence). This CDR3 region has 14 residues. The CDR3 DNA sequence: TGTGCCAGCAGCTTAAGCCTCAACCAAGAGACCCAGTACTTC. As protein: CASSLSLNQETQYF.

The rearrangement uses TRBV12-3 or TRBV12-4 and TRBJ1-3; D unclear. Deletions cut 8 bases from V and 0 bases from J, with 2 bases between. CDR3 size: 11 residues. The CDR3 here is CASLSGNTIYF. The CDR3 DNA follows: TGTGCCAGCCTCTCTGGAAACACCATATATTTT.

The chain uses TRBV6-5 and TRBJ2-4; D is undetermined. The CDR3 is made up of 15 amino acids. Trimming left V 2 bases short and J 1 base short, with 9 bases between. The germline V gene has CDR1 MNHEY and CDR2 SVGAGI. The CDR3 bases are TGTGCCAGCAGTTACCTGCCATTCGCCAAAAACATTCAGTACTTC. It is translated as CASSYLPFAKNIQYF.

This clonotype was observed a handful of times. The V gene is TRBV29-1, the J gene TRBJ2-7, with TRBD2 as a possible D gene (6 bases). Trimming took 0 bases from V and 6 from J, leaving 12 bases between them. The germline V gene encodes CDR1 SQVTM and CDR2 ANQGSEA. The CDR3 is 13 residues long. CDR3 loop: CSVEDPAGSEQYF. In nucleotides, the CDR3 is TGCAGCGTTGAAGACCCGGCCGGGAGCGAGCAGTACTTC.

The table lists this clonotype with a few counts. This rearrangement joins TRBV27 to TRBJ2-1, with D perhaps matching TRBD1 (6 bases). Germline lookup yields CDR1 MNHEY and CDR2 SMNVEV (reference sequence). V lost 6 bases and J 3 bases, leaving 15 bases between the germline ends. The CDR3 sequence is 15 residues long. The CDR3 reads CASSPPQTGYNEQFF. For the CDR3, the DNA is TGTGCCAGCAGCCCCCCCCAGACAGGCTACAATGAGCAGTTCTTC.

The table lists this clonotype with a few counts. The chain carries TRBV10-3 and TRBJ2-5; D perhaps matches TRBD2 (6 bases). CDR1 and CDR2 from the germline V gene are ENHRY and SYGVKD. The V gene lost 0 bases and the J gene lost 3 bases, with 14 bases spanning the gap. This CDR3 has 16 residues. Written as DNA, the CDR3 is TGTGCCATCAGTGAGTCCCGGGACTTACCCAAAGAGACCCAGTACTTC. Translating gives CAISESRDLPKETQYF.

This clonotype showed up many times. DNA for the CDR3: TGTGCCAGCTTCGCCGCGTTCGGCACCGGGGAGCTGTTTTTT. Protein sequence: CASFAAFGTGELFF. The J gene is TRBJ2-2, the V gene TRBV2; D gene ambiguous. V shed 8 bases and J shed 4 bases, with 14 bases lying between them. This CDR3 comprises 14 residues. The germline CDR1 and CDR2 sequences are SNHLY and FYNNEI.

The sample holds a few counts of this clonotype. This chain uses TRBV7-2 with TRBJ1-5, with unresolved D. Trimming cost V 4 bases and J 7 bases, with 11 bases left between them. The CDR3 length is 13 residues. CDR1 and CDR2 (germline): SGHTA, FQGNSA. This chain's CDR3 is CASSSHGGQPQHF. DNA of the CDR3: TGTGCCAGCAGCTCCCATGGTGGACAGCCCCAGCATTTT.

The chain employs TRBV6-2 or TRBV6-3 and TRBJ1-1; unclear D gene. V was cut by 2 bases and J by 3 bases, with 4 bases left in between. CDR1 and CDR2 from the germline V gene are MNHEY and SVGEGT. The CDR3 sequence is 12 residues long. CDR3 amino acids: CASSYDYTEAFF. DNA of the CDR3: TGTGCCAGCAGTTACGATTACACTGAAGCTTTCTTT.

This clonotype has just a few counts. The rearrangement joins TRBV29-1 to TRBJ1-1, with D unclear. V lost 3 bases and J 4 bases, leaving 9 bases between the germline ends. The CDR3 consists of 12 residues. Germline loops: CDR1 SQVTM, CDR2 ANQGSEA. Here the CDR3 reads CSVEAPGTEAFF. The DNA for the CDR3 is TGCAGCGTTGAGGCCCCGGGCACTGAAGCTTTCTTT. Full variable domain (missing parts from reference TRBV29-1 and TRBJ1-1): SAVISQKPSRDICQRGTSLTIQCQVDSQVTMMFWYRQQPGQSLTLIATANQGSEATYESGFVIDKFPISRPNLTFSTLTVSNMSPEDSSIYLCSVEAPGTEAFFGQGTRLTVV.

The chain carries TRBV20-1 and TRBJ1-4; possible D gene TRBD1, 5 bases. Germline CDR1 and CDR2: DFQATT and SNEGSKA (reference sequence). Trimming shortened V by 0 bases and J by 8 bases, and 13 bases separated the two germline ends. The CDR3 is 14 residues long. CDR3 nucleotide sequence: TGCAGTGCTAGAGATGGGCTCCGGGGGGAAAAACTGTTTTTT. It is translated as CSARDGLRGEKLFF.

The chain links TRBV7-9 to TRBJ1-2, with D unresolved. CDR1 is SEHNR, CDR2 FQNEAQ, per germline (reference sequence). The V end lost 4 bases, the J end lost 2 bases, and 8 bases lay between the germline ends. CDR3 length: 13 residues. This chain's CDR3 is CASSSTRNYGYTF. The CDR3 DNA is TGTGCCAGCAGCTCGACCCGAAACTATGGCTACACCTTC. The full variable domain, in which reference TRBV7-9 and TRBJ1-2 provide the parts outside the CDR3, is DTGVSQNPRHKITKRGQNVTFRCDPISEHNRLYWYRQTLGQGPEFLTYFQNEAQLEKSRLLSDRFSAERPKGSFSTLEIQRTEQGDSAMYLCASSSTRNYGYTFGSGTRLTVV.

V and J are TRBV20-1 and TRBJ1-5, with a weak D call TRBD1 (6 bases). This CDR3 is built from 14 residues. Germline values: CDR1 DFQATT, CDR2 SNEGSKA (reference sequence). V was clipped by 1 base and J by 7 bases, with 14 bases between them. The DNA of the CDR3 is TGCAGTGCTAGAGTATCAACAGGGAACCAGCCCCAGCATTTT. Its protein is CSARVSTGNQPQHF.

V is TRBV27 and J is TRBJ1-2, with a weak D call TRBD1 (5 bases). There are 13 residues in the CDR3. Germline V lookup: CDR1 MNHEY, CDR2 SMNVEV (reference sequence). With 3 bases removed from V and 4 bases from J, the gap between germline ends came to 9 bases. CDR3 region: CASSFGGSYGYTF. In DNA form, the CDR3 reads TGTGCCAGCAGTTTTGGGGGAAGCTATGGCTACACCTTC.

This clonotype was seen a few times. The chain employs TRBV29-1 and TRBJ1-1, with D tentatively TRBD1 (5 bases). CDR1 is SQVTM and CDR2 is ANQGSEA in the germline V gene. The CDR3 totals 14 residues. The V end lost 6 bases, the J end lost 0 bases, and 14 bases lay between the germline ends. This CDR3 is CSVGLRGVNTEAFF. In DNA form, the CDR3 reads TGCAGCGTCGGTCTCCGGGGGGTGAACACTGAAGCTTTCTTT.

The rearrangement links TRBV20-1 to TRBJ2-1; 12 nucleotides agree with TRBD2. The CDR3 is 15 residues long. V lost 5 bases, J lost 8 bases, and 10 bases stayed unmatched. The germline gives CDR1 DFQATT, CDR2 SNEGSKA (reference sequence). DNA for the CDR3: TGCAGTGCTCTTAGGGGACTAGCGGGTAACGATGAGCAGTTCTTC. Amino acid sequence: CSALRGLAGNDEQFF.

This clonotype appeared a few times. This sequence joins TRBV5-1 and TRBJ2-5, with D possibly being TRBD1 (5 bases). This CDR3 contains 14 residues. Germline assignment: CDR1 SGHRS and CDR2 YFSETQ. The V and J ends lost 0 bases and 4 bases respectively, with 10 bases between them. CDR3 DNA sequence: TGCGCCAGCAGCTTGGAACAGGTTCGAGAGACCCAGTACTTC. Translation: CASSLEQVRETQYF.

V is TRBV10-3 and J is TRBJ2-2, with TRBD1 matching 8 bases. After removal of 10 bases from V and 6 bases from J, the junction contained 7 bases not matched to a gene. CDR3 length: 13 residues. From germline, CDR1 is ENHRY and CDR2 SYGVKD. CDR3 coding DNA: TGTGCCACACGGACAGGGTGGTCCGGGGAGCTGTTTTTT. Protein product: CATRTGWSGELFF.

This clonotype was observed a handful of times. The V gene is TRBV7-2, the J gene TRBJ2-3; no definite D call. The germline V and J ends were trimmed by 5 bases and 2 bases, with 11 bases remaining between them. CDR1 and CDR2 from the germline V gene are SGHTA and FQGNSA. CDR3 length: 14 amino acids. The CDR3 bases are TGTGCCAGCAGCACCTATCCGGTCACAGATACGCAGTATTTT. Translation: CASSTYPVTDTQYF. The whole variable domain, filled in from reference TRBV7-2 and TRBJ2-3, reads GAGVSQSPSNKVTEKGKDVELRCDPISGHTALYWYRQSLGQGLEFLIYFQGNSAPDKSGLPSDRFSAERTGGSVSTLTIQRTQQEDSAVYLCASSTYPVTDTQYFGPGTRLTVL.

The gene calls are TRBV12-3 or TRBV12-4 and TRBJ2-1, with 11 bases identical to TRBD2. After removal of 7 bases from V and 5 bases from J, the junction contained 4 bases not matched to a gene. The CDR3 covers 14 residues. CDR3 sequence (DNA): TGTGCCAGCAAAGGGACTAGCGGTAACAATGAGCAGTTCTTC. This gives the protein CASKGTSGNNEQFF.

This clonotype occurred a few times. The chain couples TRBV20-1 to TRBJ1-1; D unclear. V was cut by 2 bases and J by 3 bases, with 4 bases left in between. Germline V lookup: CDR1 DFQATT, CDR2 SNEGSKA (reference sequence). CDR3 length: 11 residues. CDR3 coding DNA: TGCAGTGCTAGATCCCACACTGAAGCTTTCTTT. This sequence encodes CSARSHTEAFF.

The genes are TRBV27 and TRBJ2-2, with a tentative D call TRBD2 (5 bases). The length of the CDR3 is 12 residues. Trimming removed 6 bases at V and 7 bases at J, with 9 bases between. Germline lookup yields CDR1 MNHEY and CDR2 SMNVEV (reference sequence). CDR3 coding DNA: TGTGCCAGCAGGCCGGGGTACGGGGAGCTGTTTTTT. Its translation: CASRPGYGELFF.

This clonotype was seen more than once but under ten times. The V and J genes are TRBV5-1 and TRBJ2-2, with no clear D. This CDR3 has 13 amino acids. V shed 0 bases and J shed 11 bases, with 11 bases lying between them. CDR1 is SGHRS and CDR2 is YFSETQ in the germline V gene. CDR3 bases: TGCGCCAGCAGCTTGGAAGTCTCCTCTGAGCTGTTTTTT. As protein: CASSLEVSSELFF.

This clonotype has only a few counts. The V call is TRBV5-1, the J call TRBJ2-1, with 8 bases lining up with TRBD2. The trim removed 4 bases at V and 5 bases at J, leaving 8 bases unmatched. Germline CDR1 SGHRS, CDR2 YFSETQ. The CDR3 sequence is 15 residues long. CDR3 in DNA: TGCGCCAGCAGCCCCCCGGGAGGGGGGAACAATGAGCAGTTCTTC. Residues: CASSPPGGGNNEQFF.